Below, one T cell receptor beta chain is given with its context. This specimen belongs to a study of cytomegalovirus exposure and HLA in healthy donors. Primers included in the PCR were 60 Vbeta and 13 Jbeta primers. The method was immunoSEQ multiplex PCR; TCRdb's version includes in-frame clones alone and lacks a portion of them. The sample shows about 160,000 clones, roughly 80% of them seen only once. The germline gives CDR1 SGDLS, CDR2 YYNGEE. The CDR3 covers 16 residues. Unmatched junction bases numbered 5, after V lost 0 bases and J lost 3 bases. This receptor was obtained from a man in his forties or fifties in good health and CMV-seronegative. The sequencing sample was made of PBMCs. The chain is built from TRBV9 and TRBJ2-2; 7 positions agree with TRBD2. The CDR3 sequence is CASSVGGSGYTGELFF. The CDR3 region has the DNA TGTGCCAGCAGCGTAGGGGGTAGCGGGTACACCGGGGAGCTGTTTTTT.